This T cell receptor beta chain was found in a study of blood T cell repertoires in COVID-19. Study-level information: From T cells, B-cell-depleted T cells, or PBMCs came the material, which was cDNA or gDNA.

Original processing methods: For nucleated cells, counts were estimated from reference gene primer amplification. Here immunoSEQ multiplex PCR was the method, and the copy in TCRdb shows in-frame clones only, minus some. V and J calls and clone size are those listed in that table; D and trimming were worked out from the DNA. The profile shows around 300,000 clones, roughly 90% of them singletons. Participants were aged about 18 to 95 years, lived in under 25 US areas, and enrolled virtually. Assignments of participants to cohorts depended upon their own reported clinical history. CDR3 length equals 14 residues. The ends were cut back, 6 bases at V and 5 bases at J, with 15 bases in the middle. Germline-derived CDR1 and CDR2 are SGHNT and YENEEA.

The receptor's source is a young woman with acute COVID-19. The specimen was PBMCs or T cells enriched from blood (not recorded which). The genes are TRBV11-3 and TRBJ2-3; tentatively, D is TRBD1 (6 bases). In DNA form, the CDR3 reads TGTGCCAGCAGTCACTATACAGGGATAGATACGCAGTATTTT. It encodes CASSHYTGIDTQYF.